Below are 17 T cell receptor beta chains sequenced from a single sample in a study of shared clonotypes between healthy human individuals. Assay: immunoSEQ multiplex PCR; the TCRdb copy retains only in-frame clones and omits some. The top ten hold 0.85% to 1.3% of the sample, which has about 2 million clones, roughly 95% seen once. Cells designated naive CD8 were CD45RO-negative and were positively selected for CCR7, with terminally differentiated effector memory CD45RA+ cells excluded. The sequencing input was naive CD8+ T cells sorted from blood. These receptors all come from a man aged 18 to 30 in good health.

The chain recombines TRBV12-5 with TRBJ2-7; TRBD1 is a possible D gene (6 bases). Germline V lookup: CDR1 LGHNT, CDR2 FRNRAP. The CDR3 covers 12 residues. The V end was cut by 5 bases, the J end by 5 bases, with 10 bases between. The CDR3 coding sequence is TGTGCTAGTGGTGTCCAGGGGAACGAGCAGTACTTC. Translated: CASGVQGNEQYF.

This clone was seen a handful of times. V usage is TRBV5-6 and J usage is TRBJ1-1; no reliable D call. V lost 4 bases to trimming and J lost 0 bases, with 7 bases between them. Germline CDR1 is SGHDT and CDR2 is YYEEEE. This CDR3 is 13 amino acids long. The CDR3 sequence is CASSRRMNTEAFF. The CDR3 region has the DNA TGTGCCAGCAGCCGCCGAATGAACACTGAAGCTTTCTTT.

In regard to this clone: Other DNA variants within this sample encode the same CDR3. V and J are TRBV9 and TRBJ1-3; D gene unclear. The CDR3 totals 14 residues. Germline V gene sequence: CDR1 SGDLS, CDR2 YYNGEE. The V and J ends lost 0 bases and 0 bases respectively, with 4 bases between them. CDR3 sequence (DNA): TGTGCCAGCAGCGTAGGCGCCTCTGGAAACACCATATATTTT. It translates to CASSVGASGNTIYF.

V and J are TRBV27 and TRBJ2-2; the D is unclear. The CDR3 extends over 14 amino acids. CDR1 MNHEY and CDR2 SMNVEV come from the germline V gene (reference sequence). The V gene lost 2 bases and the J gene lost 1 base, with 5 bases spanning the gap. The CDR3 loop is CASSLERNTGELFF. The CDR3 nucleotides are TGTGCCAGCAGTTTAGAACGGAACACCGGGGAGCTGTTTTTT.

The chain links TRBV4-1 to TRBJ2-7; 8 positions match TRBD1. Germline V gene sequence: CDR1 MGHRA, CDR2 YSYEKL. After removal of 2 bases from V and 7 bases from J, the junction contained 10 bases not matched to a gene. The CDR3 length is 15 residues. The CDR3 reads CASSQLGTGEWEQYF. CDR3 DNA: TGCGCCAGCAGCCAACTTGGGACAGGTGAATGGGAGCAGTACTTC.

The rearrangement joins TRBV5-1 to TRBJ2-2; TRBD1 matches at 12 bases. This CDR3 has 19 residues. Losses at the gene ends were 4 bases for V and 4 bases for J; bases not matched to a gene: 14. In germline, CDR1 is SGHRS, CDR2 YFSETQ. DNA for the CDR3: TGCGCCAGCAGCCTCGTCGGGACAGGGGGCGTAAGGAGCACCGGGGAGCTGTTTTTT. Encoded protein: CASSLVGTGGVRSTGELFF. The full variable domain, with the rest looked up from reference TRBV5-1 and TRBJ2-2, is KAGVTQTPRYLIKTRGQQVTLSCSPISGHRSVSWYQQTPGQGLQFLFEYFSETQRNKGNFPGRFSGRQFSNSRSEMNVSTLELGDSALYLCASSLVGTGGVRSTGELFFGEGSRLTVL.

The chain links TRBV18 to TRBJ1-6; D unclear. The V end was cut by 3 bases, the J end by 9 bases, with 33 bases between. Germline V gene sequence: CDR1 KGHSH, CDR2 LQKENI. This CDR3 region has 21 residues. The CDR3 spells CASSPRAAPTAESSRVSPLHF. The CDR3 DNA sequence: TGTGCCAGCTCACCCCGGGCCGCTCCAACAGCTGAAAGTTCCAGAGTTTCACCCCTCCACTTT.

The chain combines TRBV5-6 with TRBJ2-5, with 7 nucleotides matching TRBD2. The CDR3 is made up of 15 amino acids. J was trimmed by 5 bases and V by 6 bases; bases with no gene match: 13. Germline loops: CDR1 SGHDT, CDR2 YYEEEE. CDR3 in DNA: TGTGCCAGCATCACTAGCGTCCCCGGCGGGGAGACCCAGTACTTC. Translation: CASITSVPGGETQYF. The whole variable domain, filled in from reference TRBV5-6 and TRBJ2-5, reads DAGVTQSPTHLIKTRGQQVTLRCSPKSGHDTVSWYQQALGQGPQFIFQYYEEEERQRGNFPDRFSGHQFPNYSSELNVNALLLGDSALYLCASITSVPGGETQYFGPGTRLLVL.

The chain carries TRBV27 and TRBJ1-5, with D possibly TRBD1 on 6 matching bases. The CDR3 contains 13 residues. The V end lost 4 bases, the J end lost 6 bases, and 10 bases lay between the germline ends. The V gene's germline CDR1 is MNHEY and CDR2 SMNVEV (reference sequence). CDR3 nucleotide sequence: TGTGCCAGCAGTTACGGGGGGCGTCAGCCCCAGCATTTT. Protein product: CASSYGGRQPQHF.

This clone was counted once. This chain uses TRBV27 with TRBJ2-7; 11 bases are a match to TRBD2. The germline gives CDR1 MNHEY, CDR2 SMNVEV (reference sequence). The CDR3 covers 14 residues. V shed 6 bases, J shed 2 bases, and the junction held 3 bases outside the gene matches. The DNA of the CDR3 is TGTGCCAGCAGGATAGCGGGGGGGGCCTACGAGCAGTACTTC. Translated, it gives CASRIAGGAYEQYF.

This clone was seen just once. This chain connects TRBV4-3 to TRBJ2-7, with TRBD2 as a possible D gene (6 bases). This CDR3 region has 16 residues. The germline gives CDR1 LGHNA, CDR2 YSLEER. V gave up 0 bases and J gave up 3 bases, with 15 bases separating them. CDR3 nucleotide sequence: TGCGCCAGCAGCCAAGAGGAATTGGGGGGAATCTACGAGCAGTACTTC. It is translated as CASSQEELGGIYEQYF.

Only a few counts were recorded for this clone. The same CDR3 can be traced to other DNA sequences in this sample. The rearrangement joins TRBV7-2 to TRBJ1-1; D may be TRBD1 (5 bases). Trimming removed 4 bases at V and 2 bases at J, with 8 bases between. CDR1 is SGHTA and CDR2 is FQGNSA in the germline V gene. CDR3 length: 13 residues. The CDR3 nucleotides read TGTGCCAGCAGCTCGACAGTTAACACTGAAGCTTTCTTT. Its protein product is CASSSTVNTEAFF. The full variable domain, rest sourced from reference TRBV7-2 and TRBJ1-1, is GAGVSQSPSNKVTEKGKDVELRCDPISGHTALYWYRQSLGQGLEFLIYFQGNSAPDKSGLPSDRFSAERTGGSVSTLTIQRTQQEDSAVYLCASSSTVNTEAFFGQGTRLTVV.

Remarks on this clone: Other nucleotide sequences from this sample produce the same CDR3. The chain couples TRBV7-9 to TRBJ2-7; weak D call: TRBD1 (6 bases). The CDR3 runs 14 residues. The ends were cut back, 6 bases at V and 0 bases at J, with 12 bases in the middle. Germline lookup yields CDR1 SEHNR and CDR2 FQNEAQ (reference sequence). CDR3 bases: TGTGCCAGCAGTCCGCGGACAGCCTCCTACGAGCAGTACTTC. It translates to CASSPRTASYEQYF.

V usage is TRBV9 and J usage is TRBJ2-7, with D possibly called TRBD1 or TRBD2 (5 bases each). Germline-derived CDR1 and CDR2 are SGDLS and YYNGEE. CDR3 length: 14 amino acids. V lost 4 bases, J lost 3 bases, and 14 bases lay in between. The CDR3 protein is CASSLRDGYYEQYF. In nucleotides, the CDR3 is TGTGCCAGCAGCCTAAGGGACGGATACTACGAGCAGTACTTC.

The gene calls are TRBV14 and TRBJ2-1, with 7 bases aligning to TRBD2. Per the germline V gene, CDR1 is SGHDN and CDR2 is FVKESK. The CDR3 contains 17 residues. V gave up 0 bases and J gave up 5 bases; unmatched junction bases: 10. The CDR3 protein is CASSQDRASGGDNEQFF. CDR3 nucleotides: TGTGCCAGCAGCCAAGACAGGGCTAGCGGAGGGGACAATGAGCAGTTCTTC.

The V and J genes are TRBV7-8 and TRBJ1-2, with 7 bases that match TRBD1. This CDR3 comprises 14 residues. Losses at the gene ends were 5 bases for V and 3 bases for J; bases not matched to a gene: 6. Per the germline V gene, CDR1 is SGHVS and CDR2 is FQNEAQ. CDR3 region: CASSRGTEDYGYTF. CDR3 nucleotide sequence: TGTGCCAGCAGCAGAGGGACAGAGGACTATGGCTACACCTTC.

This chain links TRBV6-5 with TRBJ1-5; tentatively, D is TRBD1 (6 bases). The CDR3 has 16 residues. Germline V gene data show CDR1 as MNHEY and CDR2 as SVGAGI. V lost 2 bases to trimming and J lost 1 base, with 12 bases between them. The CDR3 region is CASSYAAGVSNQPQHF. The CDR3 nucleotides are TGTGCCAGCAGTTACGCTGCAGGGGTCAGCAATCAGCCCCAGCATTTT.